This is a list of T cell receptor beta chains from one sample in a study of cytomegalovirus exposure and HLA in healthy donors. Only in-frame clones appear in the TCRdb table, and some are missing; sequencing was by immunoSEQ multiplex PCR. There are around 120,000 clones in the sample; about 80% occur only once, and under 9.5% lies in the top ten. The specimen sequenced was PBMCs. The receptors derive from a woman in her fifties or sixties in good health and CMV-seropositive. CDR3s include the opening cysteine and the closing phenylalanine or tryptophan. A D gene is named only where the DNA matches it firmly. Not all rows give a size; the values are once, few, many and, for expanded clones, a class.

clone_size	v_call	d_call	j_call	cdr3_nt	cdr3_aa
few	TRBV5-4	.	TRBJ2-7	TGTGCCAGCAGTTCGAGCTCCTACGAGCAGTACTTC	CASSSSSYEQYF
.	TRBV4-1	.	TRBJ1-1	TGCGCCAGCAGCCAATACAGGGACGCTCGCACTGAAGCTTTCTTT	CASSQYRDARTEAFF
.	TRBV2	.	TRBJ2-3	TGTGCCAGCAGTGATCCAGGGTTTAAGGCAGATACGCAGTATTTT	CASSDPGFKADTQYF
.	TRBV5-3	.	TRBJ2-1	TGTGCCAGAAGCTTGGAGGTACCCGCGCGGGAAAATGAGCAGTTCTTC	CARSLEVPARENEQFF
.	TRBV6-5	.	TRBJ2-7	TGTGCCAGCAGGGGACTGGAGGGGAGCTACGAGCAGTACTTC	CASRGLEGSYEQYF
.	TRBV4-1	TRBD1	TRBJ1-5	TGCGCCAGGTCCCCGACAGGGGAAGGGAATCAGCCCCAGCATTTT	CARSPTGEGNQPQHF
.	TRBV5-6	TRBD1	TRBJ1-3	TGTGCCAGCAGCGCCGGGACAGCCCTCAGCTCTGGAAACACCATATATTTT	CASSAGTALSSGNTIYF
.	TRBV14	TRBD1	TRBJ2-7	TGTGCCAGCAGCCTTACCGGGACAGGGGGCAGAGGGGAGCAGTACTTC	CASSLTGTGGRGEQYF
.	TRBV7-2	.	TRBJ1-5	TGTGCCAGCAGCTTATATTCGGGGGGCAATCAGCCCCAGCATTTT	CASSLYSGGNQPQHF
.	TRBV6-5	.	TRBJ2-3	TGTGCCGGCACGTCCGGTCTACGGACGCAGTATTTT	CAGTSGLRTQYF
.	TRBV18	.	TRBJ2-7	TGTGCCAGCTCACCAGCCTATACTTCCTACGAGCAGTACTTC	CASSPAYTSYEQYF
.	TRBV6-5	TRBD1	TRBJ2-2	TGTGCCAGCAGTTCTGACAGGGGCCGCGGCGGGGAGCTGTTTTTT	CASSSDRGRGGELFF
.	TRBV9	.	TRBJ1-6	TGTGCCAGCAGCGTAGATGCCGGATTGGGAGGGAGATCACCCCTCCACTTT	CASSVDAGLGGRSPLHF
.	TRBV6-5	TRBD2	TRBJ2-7	TGTGCCAGCAGCAGACTAGCGGGGGGCAGGCAGTACTTC	CASSRLAGGRQYF
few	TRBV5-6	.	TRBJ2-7	TGTGCCAGCAGCTTGGCTGGCGCAGGGGGGACCTACGAGCAGTACTTC	CASSLAGAGGTYEQYF
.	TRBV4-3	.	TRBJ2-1	TGCGCCAGCAGCCGAGACGGCTCCTACAATGAGCAGTTCTTC	CASSRDGSYNEQFF
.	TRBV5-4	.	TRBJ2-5	TGTGCCAGCAGTCGGAAAAGCGGGTCCCAAGAGACCCAGTACTTC	CASSRKSGSQETQYF
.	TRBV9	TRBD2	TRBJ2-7	TGTGCCAGCAGCGCAGGGACTAGCGGGGGCTACGAGCAGTACTTC	CASSAGTSGGYEQYF
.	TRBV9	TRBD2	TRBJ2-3	TGTGCCAGCAGCGAGGGGGGTACTAGCGGATATACGCAGTATTTT	CASSEGGTSGYTQYF
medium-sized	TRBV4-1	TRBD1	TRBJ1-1	TGCGCCAGCAGCCCCGGACAGGGGGGATTAGCGAACACTGAAGCTTTCTTT	CASSPGQGGLANTEAFF